The 18 T cell receptor beta chains presented below share a single source sample, sequenced in a study of shared clonotypes between healthy human individuals. Assay used: immunoSEQ multiplex PCR; TCRdb lists only in-frame clones, some missing. The table shows approximately 2,000,000 clones, with roughly 93% occurring only once. Cells designated naive CD8 were CD45RO-negative and were positively selected for CCR7, with terminally differentiated effector memory CD45RA+ cells excluded. Sequences were obtained from naive CD8+ T cells from PBMCs. The receptors stem from a man aged 18 to 30 in good health. Some clones in this sample may be carry-over from other donors' samples.

The J gene is TRBJ1-3, the V gene TRBV27, with a weak D call TRBD1 (5 bases). CDR3 size: 13 residues. The germline gives CDR1 MNHEY, CDR2 SMNVEV (reference sequence). The V end was cut by 6 bases, the J end by 7 bases, with 13 bases between. CDR3 residues: CASRGTGENTIYF. CDR3 DNA sequence: TGTGCCAGCAGAGGGACGGGGGAGAACACCATATATTTT.

The chain uses TRBV7-8 and TRBJ2-7, with D possibly matching TRBD1 (6 bases). Per the germline V gene, CDR1 is SGHVS and CDR2 is FQNEAQ. The CDR3 covers 13 residues. With 4 bases removed from V and 3 bases from J, the gap between germline ends came to 10 bases. The CDR3 nucleotides read TGTGCCAGCAGCTCCGGACAGATCTACGAGCAGTACTTC. Amino acids: CASSSGQIYEQYF.

V is TRBV7-9 and J is TRBJ2-2; 9 positions match TRBD2. The CDR3 contains 17 residues. Germline CDR1 reads SEHNR; CDR2 reads FQNEAQ (reference sequence). V was clipped by 5 bases and J by 6 bases; unmatched bases: 13. The CDR3 sequence: CASSALAGIESAGELFF. For the CDR3, the DNA is TGTGCCAGCAGCGCCCTAGCGGGGATAGAATCAGCCGGGGAGCTGTTTTTT.

The V and J genes are TRBV6-5 and TRBJ2-7; D perhaps matches TRBD1 (6 bases). V was trimmed by 5 bases and J by 0 bases, leaving 11 bases between them. The CDR3 runs 14 residues. Germline CDR1 reads MNHEY; CDR2 reads SVGAGI. CDR3 DNA sequence: TGTGCCAGCAGTCAGGGGCAGAGCTCCTACGAGCAGTACTTC. Translating gives CASSQGQSSYEQYF.

Regarding this clone: The same CDR3 is also encoded by other DNA sequences in this sample. The gene calls are TRBV29-1 and TRBJ2-7; the match to TRBD2 covers 7 bases. Trimming took 4 bases from V and 4 from J; bases not matched to a gene: 7. In germline, CDR1 is SQVTM, CDR2 ANQGSEA. The CDR3 contains 13 residues. The CDR3 is CSVAGGSTYEQYF. The DNA of the CDR3 is TGCAGCGTTGCGGGCGGGAGTACTTACGAGCAGTACTTC.

This chain connects TRBV19 to TRBJ1-1; a possible D gene is TRBD1 (6 bases). The V end lost 6 bases, the J end lost 5 bases, and 19 bases lay between the germline ends. CDR1 and CDR2 (germline): LNHDA, SQIVND (reference sequence). The CDR3 totals 15 residues. For the CDR3, the DNA is TGTGCCAGTAGCCTCACACAGGGTTTTAGGACTGAAGCTTTCTTT. Translating gives CASSLTQGFRTEAFF.

The genes are TRBV4-3 and TRBJ2-7; 7 nucleotides agree with TRBD2. Germline loops: CDR1 LGHNA, CDR2 YSLEER. There are 15 residues in the CDR3. J was trimmed by 6 bases and V by 0 bases; bases with no gene match: 8. The CDR3 is CASSQEPRLASEQYF. The CDR3 nucleotides read TGCGCCAGCAGCCAAGAGCCCCGACTAGCAAGCGAGCAGTACTTC.

CDR3 sequence reads: CASSLRGYANYGYTF. In nucleotides, the CDR3 is TGTGCCAGCAGCCTCAGGGGGTACGCTAACTATGGCTACACCTTC. The chain is built from TRBV7-8 and TRBJ1-2, with 7 nucleotides matching TRBD1. CDR1 SGHVS and CDR2 FQNEAQ come from the germline V gene. The CDR3 is 15 amino acids. The J segment lost 0 bases and the V segment lost 5 bases, leaving 6 bases of the junction unmatched.

The V and J genes are TRBV4-2 and TRBJ2-1; possible D gene TRBD1, 5 bases. Germline-derived CDR1 and CDR2 are LGHNA and YNFKEQ. This CDR3 spans 17 amino acids. Deletions cut 1 base from V and 2 bases from J, with 15 bases between. The CDR3 DNA reads TGTGCCAGCAGCCAAGGGTATATAAGGGGTACCTACAATGAGCAGTTCTTC. It codes for CASSQGYIRGTYNEQFF.

The genes are TRBV19 and TRBJ2-7; D may be TRBD2 (6 bases). This CDR3 has 15 residues. CDR1 and CDR2 (germline): LNHDA, SQIVND (reference sequence). Trimming stripped 6 bases from V and 0 bases from J, with 15 bases between. CDR3 protein: CASSPQEGSSYEQYF. CDR3 nucleotides: TGTGCCAGTAGCCCCCAGGAGGGGAGCTCCTACGAGCAGTACTTC.

The chain is built from TRBV9 and TRBJ2-6, with unresolved D. V dropped 4 bases and J dropped 1 base, with 9 bases sitting between them. The CDR3 sequence is 15 residues long. In germline, CDR1 is SGDLS, CDR2 YYNGEE. For the CDR3, the DNA is TGTGCCAGCAGCTATCCGACGTCTGGGGCCAACGTCCTGACTTTC. Translating gives CASSYPTSGANVLTF.

This chain uses TRBV7-9 with TRBJ2-1; the match to TRBD1 covers 10 bases. This CDR3 spans 16 amino acids. Per the germline V gene, CDR1 is SEHNR and CDR2 is FQNEAQ (reference sequence). The V gene end was trimmed by 3 bases and the J gene end by 4 bases; junction bases not matched to a gene: 6. The CDR3 DNA sequence: TGTGCCAGCAGCTTCCGGGGACAGGGGAGGTACAATGAGCAGTTCTTC. Translated, it gives CASSFRGQGRYNEQFF.

The rearrangement uses TRBV4-1 and TRBJ2-7; D unresolved. From germline, CDR1 is MGHRA and CDR2 YSYEKL. Trimming removed 0 bases from V and 5 bases from J, with 14 bases in between. CDR3 size: 15 residues. The CDR3 DNA is TGCGCCAGCAGCCAAGATGAGGCCAGCGAGGACGAGCAGTACTTC. Protein product: CASSQDEASEDEQYF.

V is TRBV9 and J is TRBJ2-1; D may be TRBD1 or TRBD2 (5 bases each). Germline V CDR1 and CDR2: SGDLS, YYNGEE. There are 14 residues in the CDR3. V was trimmed by 4 bases and J by 4 bases, leaving 12 bases between them. The CDR3 loop is CASSPSQGYNEQFF. The CDR3 DNA sequence: TGTGCCAGCAGCCCTAGCCAGGGTTACAATGAGCAGTTCTTC.

The chain's CDR3 is CASSYSMGAGYEQYF. The CDR3 nucleotides are TGTGCCAGCAGTTACTCGATGGGAGCCGGCTACGAGCAGTACTTC. The V call is TRBV6-5, the J call TRBJ2-7; maybe TRBD2 (5 bases). CDR3 length: 15 amino acids. V was clipped by 0 bases and J by 3 bases, with 12 bases between them. Germline V gene data show CDR1 as MNHEY and CDR2 as SVGAGI.

The chain is built from TRBV5-5 and TRBJ1-3; D is possibly TRBD1 (6 bases). The V gene's germline CDR1 is SGHKS and CDR2 YYEKEE (reference sequence). Between the trimmed V and J ends, which lost 4 bases and 4 bases, there was a span of 24 bases. This CDR3 has 18 amino acids. The CDR3 DNA sequence: TGTGCCAGCAGCCGACATCCTCAACAGGGAAACGCAGGAAACACCATATATTTT. It specifies CASSRHPQQGNAGNTIYF. Drawing the rest from reference TRBV5-5 and TRBJ1-3, the complete variable domain is DAGVTQSPTHLIKTRGQQVTLRCSPISGHKSVSWYQQVLGQGPQFIFQYYEKEERGRGNFPDRFSARQFPNYSSELNVNALLLGDSALYLCASSRHPQQGNAGNTIYFGEGSWLTVV.

The chain couples TRBV11-2 to TRBJ1-1; TRBD1 is a possible D gene (5 bases). CDR3 length equals 17 residues. V lost 3 bases and J 4 bases, leaving 21 bases between the germline ends. Germline V CDR1 and CDR2: SGHAT, FQNNGV. CDR3 loop: CASSLTGVLGPVTEAFF. CDR3 nucleotides: TGTGCCAGCAGCTTGACGGGGGTTCTAGGACCGGTCACTGAAGCTTTCTTT.

This chain uses TRBV5-6 with TRBJ2-7, with 10 bases aligning to TRBD1. Per germline, CDR1 SGHDT and CDR2 YYEEEE. With V trimmed by 6 bases and J by 2 bases, 11 bases remained unmatched. CDR3 size: 16 residues. The CDR3 reads CASMGGTGTGAYEQYF. CDR3 in DNA: TGTGCCAGCATGGGCGGTACCGGGACAGGGGCCTACGAGCAGTACTTC.